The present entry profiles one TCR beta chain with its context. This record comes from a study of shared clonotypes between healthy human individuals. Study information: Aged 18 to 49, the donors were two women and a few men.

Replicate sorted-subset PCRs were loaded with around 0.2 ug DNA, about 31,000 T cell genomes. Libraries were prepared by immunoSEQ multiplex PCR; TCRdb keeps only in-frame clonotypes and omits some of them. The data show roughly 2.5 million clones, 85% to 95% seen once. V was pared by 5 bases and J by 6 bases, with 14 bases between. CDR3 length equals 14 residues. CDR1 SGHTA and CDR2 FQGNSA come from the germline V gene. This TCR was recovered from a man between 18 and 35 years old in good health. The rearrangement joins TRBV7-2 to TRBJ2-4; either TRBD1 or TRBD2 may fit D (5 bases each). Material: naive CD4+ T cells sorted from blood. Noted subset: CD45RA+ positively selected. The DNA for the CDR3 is TGTGCCAGCAGCCCCAGGGCTAGCCTAAACATTCAGTACTTC. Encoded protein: CASSPRASLNIQYF.